These 28 T cell receptor beta chains were sequenced from one sample in a study of early T cells in non-severe SARS-CoV-2 infection. From the 5' RACE reads, TCRdb called clonotypes with MiXCR, one entry per CDR3 protein. The sample contains tens of thousands of distinct CDR3 sequences, 9.4% of which appear only once. The starting material was whole blood, obtained at baseline. Receptor source: an adult who was a healthcare worker with PCR-confirmed SARS-CoV-2 infection or an uninfected control (not recorded which).

This clonotype was observed a few times. This chain links TRBV11-2 with TRBJ2-7; 8 bases map to TRBD2. The CDR3 totals 14 residues. From germline, CDR1 is SGHAT and CDR2 FQNNGV. The V and J ends lost 5 bases and 0 bases, in that order; junction bases with no gene match: 3. The CDR3 coding sequence is TGTGCCAGCAGCCCGCGGGGGGTCTCCTACGAGCAGTACTTC. It specifies CASSPRGVSYEQYF.

This clonotype was detected many times. The V call is TRBV9, the J call TRBJ1-1; maybe TRBD1 (6 bases). V was clipped by 3 bases and J by 4 bases, with 16 bases between them. Germline V gene sequence: CDR1 SGDLS, CDR2 YYNGEE. The CDR3 is made up of 15 amino acids. Here the CDR3 DNA reads TGTGCCAGCAGCGCGAGTACAGGGCAAGGCACTGAAGCTTTCTTT. Residues: CASSASTGQGTEAFF.

This clonotype was recorded at least ten times. J is TRBJ2-4 and V is TRBV19; D uncertain. This CDR3 has 14 amino acids. V lost 5 bases and J lost 6, with 14 bases in between. CDR1 LNHDA and CDR2 SQIVND come from the germline V gene (reference sequence). The CDR3, as DNA: TGTGCCAGTAGTGGAAGGGAATTAGTAAACATTCAGTACTTC. Protein product: CASSGRELVNIQYF.

This clonotype has ten or more counts. This chain uses TRBV3-1 with TRBJ1-4; D remains unclear. Trimming left V 0 bases short and J 11 bases short, with 19 bases between. CDR1 LGHDT and CDR2 YNNKEL come from the germline V gene (reference sequence). The CDR3 extends over 16 amino acids. CDR3 nucleotides: TGTGCCAGCAGCCAAGATGCGCTCTATGCGCCTGGGAAACTGTTTTTT. This gives the protein CASSQDALYAPGKLFF.

This clonotype was recorded at least ten times. This sequence joins TRBV18 and TRBJ2-1, with TRBD1 as a possible D gene (6 bases). Trimming left V 6 bases short and J 4 bases short, with 13 bases between. There are 14 residues in the CDR3. Germline CDR1 KGHSH, CDR2 LQKENI. The CDR3 coding sequence is TGTGCCAGCTCGCCTGGACAGCTTTACAATGAGCAGTTCTTC. Translated: CASSPGQLYNEQFF.

V usage is TRBV20-1 and J usage is TRBJ2-5; 11 bases are shared with TRBD1. The CDR3 consists of 14 residues. J gave up 4 bases and V 3 bases, and 4 bases lay outside the gene matches. Germline lookup yields CDR1 DFQATT and CDR2 SNEGSKA (reference sequence). CDR3 residues: CSARRDRGAETQYF. In DNA, the CDR3 is TGCAGTGCTAGGCGGGACAGGGGGGCAGAGACCCAGTACTTC.

This clonotype appeared many times. The chain recombines TRBV20-1 with TRBJ1-1, with D uncertain. In germline, CDR1 is DFQATT, CDR2 SNEGSKA (reference sequence). The CDR3 is made up of 11 amino acids. Trimming cost V 5 bases and J 6 bases, with 10 bases left between them. The CDR3 reads CSASVYAEAFF. CDR3 nucleotides: TGCAGTGCTTCCGTTTACGCTGAAGCTTTCTTT.

CDR3 sequence (DNA): TGTGCCAGCAGTTACTCCCTCGATTTAGCGGGCCCCTACGAGCAGTACTTC. Protein product: CASSYSLDLAGPYEQYF. The chain carries TRBV6-5 and TRBJ2-7, with 7 nucleotides matching TRBD2. The CDR3 extends over 17 amino acids. Germline V gene sequence: CDR1 MNHEY, CDR2 SVGAGI. The trim removed 0 bases at V and 2 bases at J, leaving 10 bases unmatched.

There are a few counts of this clonotype. The rearrangement links TRBV6-1 to TRBJ2-5; D perhaps matches TRBD1 (7 bases). The CDR3 loop spans 14 amino acids. Germline CDR1 reads MNHNS; CDR2 reads SASEGT. The V end was cut by 8 bases, the J end by 10 bases, with 23 bases between. The CDR3 DNA sequence: TGTGCCAGCGTCGGAGCCGGCTGGCAGGGGGGCCAGTACTTC. Protein: CASVGAGWQGGQYF.

This clonotype was seen ten or more times. A junction boundary mismatches the germline segment, possibly from a read error. The chain recombines TRBV11-2 with TRBJ2-1; TRBD1 might be the D (5 bases). Germline CDR1 SGHAT, CDR2 FQNNGV. The CDR3 totals 14 residues. The chain's CDR3 is CASSLSGIYDEQFF. For the CDR3, the DNA is TGTGCCAGCAGCTTATCAGGGATCTACGATGAGCAGTTCTTC.

This clonotype was seen many times. Sequence at one end of the junction differs from germline and may be a read error. The chain is built from TRBV6-5 and TRBJ2-7, with TRBD1 matching 7 bases. The CDR3 runs 17 residues. Per the germline V gene, CDR1 is MNHEY and CDR2 is SVGAGI. The CDR3 loop is CASSYSGITGASFEQYF. Written as DNA, the CDR3 is TGTGCCAGCAGTTACTCGGGGATTACAGGGGCCTCCTTCGAGCAGTACTTC.

The genes are TRBV20-1 and TRBJ2-1; D is ambiguous. The CDR3 runs to 11 residues. Deletions cut 2 bases from V and 5 bases from J, with 4 bases between. Germline V lookup: CDR1 DFQATT, CDR2 SNEGSKA (reference sequence). The DNA for the CDR3 is TGCAGTGCTAGAAGGAACAATGAGCAGTTCTTC. It is translated as CSARRNNEQFF.

Only a few counts were recorded for this clonotype. CDR3 nucleotide sequence: TGCGCCAGCAGCCGCAGCCTACAGAATGAGCAGTTCTTC. This encodes CASSRSLQNEQFF. The rearrangement uses TRBV5-1 and TRBJ2-1; D unclear. Germline CDR1 and CDR2: SGHRS and YFSETQ. The CDR3 consists of 13 residues. With 4 bases removed from V and 7 bases from J, the gap between germline ends came to 12 bases.

This clonotype was found many times. The genes are TRBV4-3 and TRBJ2-1; 9 bases map to TRBD2. The J segment lost 9 bases and the V segment lost 0 bases, leaving 9 bases of the junction unmatched. CDR1 and CDR2 (germline): LGHNA, YSLEER. The CDR3 has 16 amino acids. DNA for the CDR3: TGCGCCAGCAGCCAAGATGCGGGGGGGTACGCCAGTGAGCAGTTCTTC. This encodes CASSQDAGGYASEQFF.

This clonotype has a count of ten or more. The rearrangement links TRBV7-8 to TRBJ2-2; D gene ambiguous. Germline lookup yields CDR1 SGHVS and CDR2 FQNEAQ. This CDR3 is 16 amino acids long. Trimming pared 1 base from V and 4 bases from J, leaving 13 bases between. The CDR3 loop is CASSLERPSRTGELFF. CDR3 sequence (DNA): TGTGCCAGCAGCTTAGAACGGCCTTCCCGCACCGGGGAGCTGTTTTTT.

This clonotype was counted ten times or more. CDR3 sequence reads: CAWSRVNTDTQYF. The CDR3, as DNA: TGTGCCTGGAGTCGGGTGAACACAGATACGCAGTATTTT. The chain couples TRBV30 to TRBJ2-3; the D is unclear. Between the trimmed V and J ends, which lost 2 bases and 2 bases, there was a span of 8 bases. The CDR3 runs 13 residues. Germline-derived CDR1 and CDR2 are GTSNPN and SVGIG (reference sequence).

This clonotype was detected ten times or more. The V call is TRBV29-1, the J call TRBJ2-1; maybe TRBD2 (6 bases). V dropped 3 bases and J dropped 8 bases, with 11 bases sitting between them. Germline CDR1 reads SQVTM; CDR2 reads ANQGSEA. There are 12 residues in the CDR3. CDR3 in amino acids: CSVEALADEQFF. CDR3 DNA sequence: TGCAGCGTTGAGGCACTAGCCGATGAGCAGTTCTTC.

At least ten counts were recorded for this clonotype. The chain combines TRBV18 with TRBJ1-4; possibly TRBD1 for D (5 bases). The CDR3 has 14 amino acids. Germline V gene data show CDR1 as KGHSH and CDR2 as LQKENI. Trimming removed 3 bases from V and 11 bases from J, with 16 bases in between. CDR3 sequence (DNA): TGTGCCAGCTCACCTAACCGGGACGGGCCTAAACTGTTTTTT. It codes for CASSPNRDGPKLFF.

A few counts support this clonotype. The V call is TRBV19, the J call TRBJ1-5, with D maybe TRBD1 (6 bases). The V gene lost 8 bases and the J gene lost 3 bases, with 17 bases spanning the gap. Germline V gene lookup returns CDR1 LNHDA and CDR2 SQIVND (reference sequence). The CDR3 spans 15 residues. DNA of the CDR3: TGTGCCAGTTACGATGCCAGGGGCCCCAATCAGCCCCAGCATTTT. It yields the protein CASYDARGPNQPQHF. Drawing the rest from reference TRBV19 and TRBJ1-5, the complete variable domain is DGGITQSPKYLFRKEGQNVTLSCEQNLNHDAMYWYRQDPGQGLRLIYYSQIVNDFQKGDIAEGYSVSREKKESFPLTVTSAQKNPTAFYLCASYDARGPNQPQHFGDGTRLSIL.

V is TRBV20-1 and J is TRBJ2-1; D gene unclear. Trimming took off 6 bases at V and 10 bases at J, with 13 bases between the two ends. Germline CDR1 reads DFQATT; CDR2 reads SNEGSKA (reference sequence). The CDR3 is 11 residues long. CDR3 sequence (DNA): TGCAGTGCCAAACCCCCCAACGAGCAGTTCTTC. Amino acid sequence: CSAKPPNEQFF.

The chain employs TRBV28 and TRBJ2-7; no firm D call. Per the germline V gene, CDR1 is MDHEN and CDR2 is SYDVKM. Trimming stripped 8 bases from V and 2 bases from J, with 16 bases between. The CDR3 spans 14 residues. The CDR3 nucleotides are TGTGCCAGCGTCCCCCGGGTCGAAACCTACGAGCAGTACTTC. Its translation is CASVPRVETYEQYF.

In its sample, this clonotype was seen a few times. The V and J genes are TRBV25-1 and TRBJ2-2, with D possibly TRBD2 on 6 matching bases. Trimming took 7 bases from V and 4 from J, leaving 16 bases between them. In germline, CDR1 is MGHDK, CDR2 SYGVNS. The CDR3 length is 15 residues. The DNA for the CDR3 is TGTGCCAGCACAAAGGAGGGGCCGGGCACCGGGGAGCTGTTTTTT. The encoded protein is CASTKEGPGTGELFF.

The J gene is TRBJ2-5, the V gene TRBV6-5, with 7 positions matching TRBD2. This CDR3 is 12 amino acids long. V lost 8 bases and J lost 1; bases outside the gene matches: 1. Germline-derived CDR1 and CDR2 are MNHEY and SVGAGI. CDR3 bases: TGTGCCAGCCGGGGGGTCCAAGAGACCCAGTACTTC. It yields the protein CASRGVQETQYF.

The V call is TRBV11-2, the J call TRBJ1-6, with D possibly TRBD1 on 5 matching bases. This CDR3 is built from 15 residues. Between the trimmed V and J ends, which lost 5 bases and 11 bases, there was a span of 19 bases. Germline CDR1 reads SGHAT; CDR2 reads FQNNGV. CDR3 loop: CASSLSPTGDPPLHF. In nucleotides, the CDR3 is TGTGCCAGCAGCCTCAGCCCGACTGGGGACCCACCCCTCCACTTT.

The gene calls are TRBV5-4 and TRBJ2-7; D may be TRBD2 (5 bases). The germline V gene encodes CDR1 SGHNT and CDR2 YYREEE (reference sequence). The CDR3 runs to 11 residues. Trimming removed 9 bases from V and 6 bases from J, with 13 bases in between. CDR3: CAIIGSGEQYF. CDR3 DNA: TGTGCCATCATAGGGAGCGGCGAGCAGTACTTC. Together with reference TRBV5-4 and TRBJ2-7, the CDR3 gives the full variable domain: ETGVTQSPTHLIKTRGQQVTLRCSSQSGHNTVSWYQQALGQGPQFIFQYYREEENGRGNFPPRFSGLQFPNYSSELNVNALELDDSALYLCAIIGSGEQYFGPGTRLTVT.

At least ten counts were recorded for this clonotype. The chain has TRBV7-9 and TRBJ2-1; 9 bases fit TRBD2. This CDR3 is 15 amino acids long. CDR1 SEHNR and CDR2 FQNEAQ come from the germline V gene (reference sequence). V shed 0 bases, J shed 6 bases, and the junction held 3 bases outside the gene matches. The CDR3 DNA sequence: TGTGCCAGCAGCTTAGCTAGCGGGAGCCCCAATGAGCAGTTCTTC. Protein product: CASSLASGSPNEQFF. Based on the CDR3 plus reference TRBV7-9 and TRBJ2-1, the full variable domain is DTGVSQNPRHKITKRGQNVTFRCDPISEHNRLYWYRQTLGQGPEFLTYFQNEAQLEKSRLLSDRFSAERPKGSFSTLEIQRTEQGDSAMYLCASSLASGSPNEQFFGPGTRLTVL.

The chain uses TRBV5-6 and TRBJ2-3, with D perhaps assigned TRBD1 or TRBD2 (5 bases each). Germline assignment: CDR1 SGHDT and CDR2 YYEEEE. The CDR3 has 16 residues. V was clipped by 4 bases and J by 6 bases, with 21 bases between them. CDR3 in amino acids: CASSPAFSRWGDTQYF. CDR3 DNA sequence: TGTGCCAGCAGCCCTGCCTTCAGCCGCTGGGGGGATACGCAGTATTTT.

CDR3 DNA sequence: TGCAGTGCTGGCCGGGACACAGTCACGAACACCGGGGAGCTGTTTTTT. Its protein is CSAGRDTVTNTGELFF. This chain uses TRBV20-1 with TRBJ2-2; D is perhaps TRBD1 (6 bases). Per the germline V gene, CDR1 is DFQATT and CDR2 is SNEGSKA (reference sequence). This CDR3 region has 16 residues. The germline V and J ends were trimmed by 5 bases and 0 bases, with 16 bases remaining between them.